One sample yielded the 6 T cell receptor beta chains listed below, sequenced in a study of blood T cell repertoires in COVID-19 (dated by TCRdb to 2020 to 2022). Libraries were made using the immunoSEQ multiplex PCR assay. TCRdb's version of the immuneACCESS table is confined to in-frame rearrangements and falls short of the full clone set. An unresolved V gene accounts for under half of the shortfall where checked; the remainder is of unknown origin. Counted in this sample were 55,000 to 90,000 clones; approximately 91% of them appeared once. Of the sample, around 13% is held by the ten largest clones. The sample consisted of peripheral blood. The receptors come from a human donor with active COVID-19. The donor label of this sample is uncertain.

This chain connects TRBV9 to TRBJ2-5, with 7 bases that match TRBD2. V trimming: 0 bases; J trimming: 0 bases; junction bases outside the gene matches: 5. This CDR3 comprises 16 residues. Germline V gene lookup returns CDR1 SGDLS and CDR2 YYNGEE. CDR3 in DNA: TGTGCCAGCAGCGTAGGCCTAGCGGCGTACCAAGAGACCCAGTACTTC. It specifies CASSVGLAAYQETQYF.

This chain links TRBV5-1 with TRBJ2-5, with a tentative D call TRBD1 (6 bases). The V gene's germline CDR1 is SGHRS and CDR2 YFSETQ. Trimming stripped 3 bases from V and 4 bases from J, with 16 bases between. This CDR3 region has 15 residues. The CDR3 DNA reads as TGCGCCAGCAGCTCCGGACAGACCGAACCAGAGACCCAGTACTTC. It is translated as CASSSGQTEPETQYF. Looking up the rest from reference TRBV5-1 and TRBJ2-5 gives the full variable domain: KAGVTQTPRYLIKTRGQQVTLSCSPISGHRSVSWYQQTPGQGLQFLFEYFSETQRNKGNFPGRFSGRQFSNSRSEMNVSTLELGDSALYLCASSSGQTEPETQYFGPGTRLLVL.

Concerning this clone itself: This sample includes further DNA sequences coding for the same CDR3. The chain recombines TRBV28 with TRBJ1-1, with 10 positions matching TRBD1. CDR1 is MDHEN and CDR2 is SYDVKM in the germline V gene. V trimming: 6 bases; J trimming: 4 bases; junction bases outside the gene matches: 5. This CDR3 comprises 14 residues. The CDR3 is CASRRQGARTEAFF. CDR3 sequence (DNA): TGTGCCAGCAGAAGACAGGGGGCGCGCACTGAAGCTTTCTTT. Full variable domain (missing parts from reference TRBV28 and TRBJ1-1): DVKVTQSSRYLVKRTGEKVFLECVQDMDHENMFWYRQDPGLGLRLIYFSYDVKMKEKGDIPEGYSVSREKKERFSLILESASTNQTSMYLCASRRQGARTEAFFGQGTRLTVV.

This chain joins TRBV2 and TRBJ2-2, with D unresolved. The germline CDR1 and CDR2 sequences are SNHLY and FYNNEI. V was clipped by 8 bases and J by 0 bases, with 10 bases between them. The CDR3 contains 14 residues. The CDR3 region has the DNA TGTGCCAGCGTGGCACAGACGAACACCGGGGAGCTGTTTTTT. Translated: CASVAQTNTGELFF. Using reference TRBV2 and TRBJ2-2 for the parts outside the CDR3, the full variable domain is EPEVTQTPSHQVTQMGQEVILRCVPISNHLYFYWYRQILGQKVEFLVSFYNNEISEKSEIFDDQFSVERPDGSNFTLKIRSTKLEDSAMYFCASVAQTNTGELFFGEGSRLTVL.

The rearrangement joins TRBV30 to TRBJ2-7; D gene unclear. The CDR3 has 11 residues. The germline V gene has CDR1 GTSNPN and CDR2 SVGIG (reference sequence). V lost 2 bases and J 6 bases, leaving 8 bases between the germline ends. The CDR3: CAWSQAPEQYF. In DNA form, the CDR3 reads TGTGCCTGGAGTCAGGCCCCCGAGCAGTACTTC. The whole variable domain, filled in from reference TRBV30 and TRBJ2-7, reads SQTIHQWPATLVQPVGSPLSLECTVEGTSNPNLYWYRQAAGRGLQLLFYSVGIGQISSEVPQNLSASRPQDRQFILSSKKLLLSDSGFYLCAWSQAPEQYFGPGTRLTVT.

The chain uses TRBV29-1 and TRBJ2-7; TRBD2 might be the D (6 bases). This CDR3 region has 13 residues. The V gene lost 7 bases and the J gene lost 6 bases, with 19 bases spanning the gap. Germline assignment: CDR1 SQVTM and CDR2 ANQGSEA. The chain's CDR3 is CSATSGRGSEQYF. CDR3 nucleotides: TGCAGCGCCACGTCCGGGAGAGGCTCCGAGCAGTACTTC.